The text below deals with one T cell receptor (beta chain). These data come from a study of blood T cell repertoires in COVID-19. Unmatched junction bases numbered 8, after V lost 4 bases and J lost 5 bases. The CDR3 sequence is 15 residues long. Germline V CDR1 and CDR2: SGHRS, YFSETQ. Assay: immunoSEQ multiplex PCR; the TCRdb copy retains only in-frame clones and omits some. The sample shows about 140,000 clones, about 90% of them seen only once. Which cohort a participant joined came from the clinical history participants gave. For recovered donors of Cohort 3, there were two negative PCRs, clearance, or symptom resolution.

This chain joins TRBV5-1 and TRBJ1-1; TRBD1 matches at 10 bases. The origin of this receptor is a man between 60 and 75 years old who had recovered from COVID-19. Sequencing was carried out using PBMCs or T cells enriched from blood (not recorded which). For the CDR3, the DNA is TGCGCCAGCAGCACCCCGGGACAGGGGAGGACTGAAGCTTTCTTT. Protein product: CASSTPGQGRTEAFF.